The clone carrying this TCR beta chain was seen a few times. This entry belongs to a study of blood T cell repertoires in COVID-19. Study summary: PBMCs, B-cell-depleted T cells, or T cells were the source of the cDNA or gDNA that made up the material.

As handled by the study authors: Amplification of reference gene primers provided the estimated nucleated cell counts. Clones were sequenced by immunoSEQ multiplex PCR, and TCRdb holds only the in-frame ones, with some missing. V and J calls and clone size come straight from that table; D and trimming were deduced from the DNA. The sample comprises about 110,000 clones, about 80% of which are singletons, and 4% to 5% rests with the top ten. The receptor was derived from a woman in her 70s with acute or convalescent COVID-19. The sequenced sample was peripheral blood.

CDR3 in DNA: TGCGCCAGCAGCATGGGGACTAGCGGGAGTGGGGAGACCCAGTACTTC. This gives the protein CASSMGTSGSGETQYF. V is TRBV5-1 and J is TRBJ2-5; 14 bases fit TRBD2. Per germline, CDR1 SGHRS and CDR2 YFSETQ. The junction had 7 bases not matched to a gene; V was cut back by 4 bases and J by 5 bases. This CDR3 region has 16 residues.